This passage covers 32 T cell receptor beta chains from one sample sequenced in a study of tumor-infiltrating lymphocytes in primary liver carcinoma. The authors made TCR beta cDNA from about 500 ng total RNA with a constant-region primer. Three nested multiplex PCR rounds, a slightly modified ARM-PCR method, built the TCR beta libraries. Amplification in the first two PCR rounds was performed using TRBV1-TRBV30 forward primers and a C-beta reverse primer for 10 cycles each. TCRdb used MiXCR to reprocess the multiplex PCR reads, holding one entry per CDR3 protein. The sample comprises tens of thousands of distinct CDR3 sequences, about 68% of which are singletons, and around 25% rests with the top ten. The source material, roughly 18-30 mg of unsorted bulk tissue, was used to co-extract RNA and DNA. Sequencing was performed on liver tumor tissue from sampling region 2. Stated subset: tumor region T2, inferior pole. The source is a man aged 35 to 55 with primary liver carcinoma and hepatitis B virus infection.

On this clonotype itself: Given a much more abundant clone one base away, this may be a read error. This CDR3 is missing its conserved last phenylalanine or tryptophan, likely due to a read error. The DNA is left out, because the CDR3 cannot be placed on it with certainty; the CDR3 is given as TCRdb lists it. The chain is built from TRBV6-1 and TRBJ2-3; TRBD2, the D gene given by the table, was not confirmed from the DNA. The CDR3 is made up of 16 amino acids, end residues included. CDR1 is MNHNS, CDR2 SASEGT, per germline. CDR3: CASSEAPSGSTDTRYI.

With regard to this clonotype: Lacking the conserved final phenylalanine or tryptophan, this CDR3 likely reflects a read error. The chain couples TRBV6-5 to TRBJ2-2; D is uncertain. The length of the CDR3 is 15 residues. The germline V gene encodes CDR1 MNHEY and CDR2 SVGAGI. The CDR3 is CASSYAVDGTGELFY. DNA for the CDR3: TGTGCCAGTAGTTACGCAGTGGATGGCACCGGGGAGCTGTTTTAT.

This clonotype occurred once. The chain carries TRBV11-2 and TRBJ2-1; 14 bases align to TRBD2. The germline V gene encodes CDR1 SGHAT and CDR2 FQNNGV. The V segment lost 7 bases and the J segment 15 bases; nucleotides outside the gene matches: 17. The CDR3 is 16 residues long. The CDR3 sequence: CASNYPPTSGRGGGFF. The CDR3 nucleotides read TGTGCCAGCAACTACCCTCCGACTAGCGGGAGGGGAGGCGGGTTCTTC.

The sample holds one count of this clonotype. CDR3 nucleotides: TGTGCCAACAATCTGACGGGAGATACTACAGATACGCAGTATTTT. Translation: CANNLTGDTTDTQYF. The rearrangement links TRBV6-5 to TRBJ2-3; tentative D call: TRBD2 (6 bases). Trimming removed 10 bases at V and 3 bases at J, with 20 bases between. There are 15 residues in the CDR3. CDR1 MNHEY and CDR2 SVGAGI come from the germline V gene.

Notes on this clonotype: Mismatch with germline at one junction end may stem from a read error. The rearrangement joins TRBV10-1 to TRBJ2-2; D not resolved. The CDR3 has 13 amino acids. Germline loops: CDR1 WNHNN, CDR2 SYGVQD (reference sequence). The chain's CDR3 is CANSELVPGELFF. DNA for the CDR3: TGCGCCAACAGTGAGCTAGTGCCGGGGGAGCTGTTTTTT.

On this clonotype itself: One junction end does not reproduce the germline sequence, and a read error may be involved. V gene TRBV11-2 combines with J gene TRBJ2-1, with TRBD2 identical over 8 bases. Germline CDR1 reads SGHAT; CDR2 reads FQNNGV. The CDR3 is 18 residues long. In nucleotides, the CDR3 is TGCGCCAGCAACTTTCCTCGACCAGCGGGAGAACCCTACAATGAGCAGTTCTTC. Its translation is CASNFPRPAGEPYNEQFF.

The chain links TRBV11-2 to TRBJ2-7; D is perhaps TRBD2 (6 bases). This CDR3 is 15 amino acids long. Germline V gene data show CDR1 as SGHAT and CDR2 as FQNNGV. Trimming removed 5 bases from V and 12 bases from J, with 26 bases in between. DNA for the CDR3: TGTGCCAGCAGCCTCGGCGGGACTCTACCCTACGAATGGTACTTC. It translates to CASSLGGTLPYEWYF.

This sequence joins TRBV11-2 and TRBJ2-2; D call uncertain. The CDR3 spans 14 residues. The ends were cut back, 0 bases at V and 4 bases at J, with 6 bases in the middle. Germline loops: CDR1 SGHAT, CDR2 FQNNGV. DNA for the CDR3: TGTGCCAGCAGCTTAGAGATCCGCACCGGGGAGCTGTTTTTT. Protein product: CASSLEIRTGELFF.

A note on this clonotype: A read error may produce the germline difference seen at one junction end. V and J are TRBV20-1 and TRBJ2-4, with D perhaps matching TRBD2 (6 bases). The CDR3 is 13 amino acids. From germline, CDR1 is DFQATT and CDR2 SNEGSKA (reference sequence). This CDR3 is CSANRDSESIQYF. CDR3 bases: TGCAGTGCTAACCGGGACTCCGAGAGCATTCAATACTTC.

The chain uses TRBV25-1 and TRBJ2-1; maybe TRBD1 (6 bases). V lost 1 base and J 5 bases, leaving 12 bases between the germline ends. Per germline, CDR1 MGHDK and CDR2 SYGVNS. This CDR3 spans 15 amino acids. DNA for the CDR3: TGTGCCAGCAGTGAATGGCGTGGGGGCCACAATGAGCAGTTCTTC. It encodes CASSEWRGGHNEQFF.

In the case of this clonotype: The conserved closing phenylalanine or tryptophan is absent in this CDR3, likely reflecting a read error. The V call is TRBV12-3 or TRBV12-4, the J call TRBJ1-2; 7 bases match TRBD1. Trimming cost V 4 bases and J 0 bases; bases outside gene matches: 5. The CDR3 length is 15 residues. The DNA of the CDR3 is TGTGCCAGCAGTTACCGGGACAGACCTAACTATGGCTACACCATC. The encoded protein is CASSYRDRPNYGYTI.

Details on this clonotype: This clone may be a read error of a much larger clone one base away. The chain uses TRBV28 and TRBJ2-7; possibly TRBD1 or TRBD2 for D (7 bases each). CDR3 length: 14 amino acids. The V gene's germline CDR1 is MDHEN and CDR2 SYDVKM. CDR3 nucleotides: TGTACCAGCAGACAGAGCGGGACAGCCTACGAGCAGTACTTC. Translated, it gives CTSRQSGTAYEQYF.

Worth noting for this clonotype: Germline and junction disagree at one end, which may indicate a read error. The chain uses TRBV12-3 or TRBV12-4 and TRBJ2-3; TRBD2 aligns across 12 bases. This CDR3 region has 15 residues. For the CDR3, the DNA is TGTGACAGCAGCCAACTAGCGGGGGGCACAGATACACAGTATTTT. Amino acids: CDSSQLAGGTDTQYF.

This clonotype was detected only a few times. V usage is TRBV5-1 and J usage is TRBJ2-7, with 10 bases that match TRBD2. The V segment lost 3 bases and the J segment 2 bases; nucleotides outside the gene matches: 5. The germline gives CDR1 SGHRS, CDR2 YFSETQ. CDR3 length equals 15 residues. The CDR3 here is CASSSSGSATYEQYF. CDR3 nucleotides: TGCGCCAGCAGCTCTAGCGGGAGCGCCACCTACGAGCAGTACTTC. The full variable domain, in which reference TRBV5-1 and TRBJ2-7 provide the parts outside the CDR3, is KAGVTQTPRYLIKTRGQQVTLSCSPISGHRSVSWYQQTPGQGLQFLFEYFSETQRNKGNFPGRFSGRQFSNSRSEMNVSTLELGDSALYLCASSSSGSATYEQYFGPGTRLTVT.

As for this clonotype: The CDR3 carries no conserved terminal phenylalanine or tryptophan, so it likely arises from a read error. V gene TRBV6-2 or TRBV6-3 combines with J gene TRBJ1-1; D uncertain. CDR3 length: 13 amino acids. Germline loops: CDR1 MNHEY, CDR2 SVGEGT. V lost 7 bases, J lost 0 bases, and 9 bases lay in between. CDR3 sequence (DNA): TGTGCCAGCAAGCTGGAATTGAACACTGAAGCTTTCTCA. Amino acids: CASKLELNTEAFS.

This clonotype was seen only a few times. The limits of the CDR3 on the DNA are not certain, so only TCRdb's listed CDR3 is given. The chain couples TRBV28 to TRBJ2-3; no DNA check was done on the table's D call, TRBD1. The CDR3 numbers 18 amino acids, ends counted. CDR1 is MDHEN, CDR2 SYDVKM, per germline. CDR3 sequence reads: CASSTSRGRPQATDTQYF.

Of note for this clonotype: The junction departs from germline at one end; a sequencing error may be responsible. The chain is built from TRBV11-1 and TRBJ2-2, with D possibly TRBD2 on 6 matching bases. Germline values: CDR1 SGHAT, CDR2 FQDESV (reference sequence). The CDR3 covers 13 residues. The CDR3 DNA follows: TGTGCCGGCAGCTTACTAGCCGACGGGGAACTGTTTTTT. This codes for CAGSLLADGELFF.

A remark on this clonotype: Germline and junction disagree at one end, which may indicate a read error. The gene calls are TRBV29-1 and TRBJ2-5; possibly TRBD2 for D (5 bases). Germline-derived CDR1 and CDR2 are SQVTM and ANQGSEA. There are 13 residues in the CDR3. The CDR3: CRVGGSAAESQYF. The CDR3 DNA reads TGCAGGGTTGGTGGGAGTGCCGCTGAGTCCCAGTACTTC.

This clonotype was found a few times. It may be a read error: a sequence one base away is much more abundant. The chain combines TRBV5-4 with TRBJ2-3; no clear D gene. The CDR3 consists of 12 residues. The germline V gene has CDR1 SGHNT and CDR2 YYREEE (reference sequence). The CDR3 reads CASGFTADTQYF. The CDR3 bases are TGTGCCAGCGGCTTCACCGCAGATACGCAGTATTTT. The full variable domain, completed using reference TRBV5-4 and TRBJ2-3, is ETGVTQSPTHLIKTRGQQVTLRCSSQSGHNTVSWYQQALGQGPQFIFQYYREEENGRGNFPPRFSGLQFPNYSSELNVNALELDDSALYLCASGFTADTQYFGPGTRLTVL.

About this clonotype: No conserved phenylalanine or tryptophan ends this CDR3, so it is likely a read error. The J gene is TRBJ2-3, the V gene TRBV11-2, with 8 bases aligning to TRBD2. The CDR3 has 20 amino acids. Germline V gene data show CDR1 as SGHAT and CDR2 as FQNNGV. The CDR3 loop is CASSPDDPLQIAGSIDTQYL. The DNA of the CDR3 is TGTGCCAGCAGCCCCGATGACCCCCTGCAGATAGCGGGAAGCATAGATACGCAGTATCTT.

This clonotype was seen repeatedly, ten times or more. V is TRBV13 and J is TRBJ2-7; D gene uncertain. The ends were cut back, 5 bases at V and 1 base at J, with 9 bases in the middle. The CDR3 consists of 13 residues. From germline, CDR1 is PRHDT and CDR2 FYEKMQ (reference sequence). CDR3 region: CASSRGGSYEQYF. As DNA, the CDR3 is TGTGCCAGCAGCCGAGGCGGATCCTACGAGCAGTACTTC. The variable domain in full, with the rest retrieved from reference TRBV13 and TRBJ2-7, is AAGVIQSPRHLIKEKRETATLKCYPIPRHDTVYWYQQGPGQDPQFLISFYEKMQSDKGSIPDRFSAQQFSDYHSELNMSSLELGDSALYFCASSRGGSYEQYFGPGTRLTVT.

A note on this clonotype: Relative to the germline gene, one junction end is altered; a read error may explain this. The chain employs TRBV11-2 and TRBJ2-1; the D gene could be TRBD1 or TRBD2 (5 bases each). The CDR3 spans 15 residues. Germline loops: CDR1 SGHAT, CDR2 FQNNGV. The CDR3, as DNA: TGTGCCAGCATACTGGGGGACCTCCGGAGACATGAGCAGTCCTTC. Translated: CASILGDLRRHEQSF.

Details on this clonotype: No conserved phenylalanine or tryptophan is present at the end of the CDR3, so a read error is the likely explanation. No DNA is shown, since the ends of the CDR3 on it are uncertain; the CDR3 is the one TCRdb lists. The chain carries TRBV14 and TRBJ2-1; the table's D call of TRBD2 was not tested on the DNA. Counting both end residues, the CDR3 totals 15 amino acids. Germline V lookup: CDR1 SGHDN, CDR2 FVKESK. CDR3 sequence: CASSAVAGAYNEQIL.

To note about this clonotype: The junction departs from the called germline gene at one end, perhaps through a read error. The V and J genes are TRBV12-3 or TRBV12-4 and TRBJ2-1, with 8 positions matching TRBD2. CDR3 size: 18 residues. This CDR3 is CASSPRGAGEGPYNEQLF. The CDR3 nucleotides are TGTGCCAGCAGTCCTAGGGGAGCGGGAGAAGGCCCCTACAACGAGCAGCTCTTC.

This rearrangement joins TRBV10-2 to TRBJ2-5, with D perhaps TRBD2 (5 bases). With 2 bases removed from V and 9 bases from J, the gap between germline ends came to 13 bases. Per germline, CDR1 WSHSY and CDR2 SAAADI. The CDR3 is 13 residues long. The CDR3 region has the DNA TGCGCCAGCAGTGAGGCAAAGTCGGAGGCCCAGTACTTC. It codes for CASSEAKSEAQYF.

This clonotype has a handful of counts. The junction differs from germline at one of its ends, possibly a read error. The rearrangement joins TRBV15 to TRBJ1-5, with a weak D call TRBD1 (5 bases). The CDR3 is made up of 18 amino acids. The germline V gene has CDR1 LNHNV and CDR2 YYDKDF (reference sequence). The CDR3 is CATASRGTATYSNQPQRF. Written as DNA, the CDR3 is TGTGCCACCGCATCTAGAGGGACCGCGACGTATAGCAATCAGCCCCAGCGTTTT.

About this clonotype itself: Germline is not matched at one junction end, which may reflect a read error. CDR3 DNA sequence: TGCAGCGAGGTGGGAACTGAAGCATTCTTT. Protein product: CSEVGTEAFF. The rearrangement links TRBV29-1 to TRBJ1-1; D not certain. The germline V gene encodes CDR1 SQVTM and CDR2 ANQGSEA. The CDR3 contains 10 residues.

Only one count was recorded for this clonotype. This may be a read error, as it is one base from a much larger clone. The chain joins TRBV29-1 to TRBJ1-2; D might be TRBD1 (5 bases). Germline-derived CDR1 and CDR2 are SQVTM and ANQGSEA. This CDR3 spans 16 amino acids. CDR3 sequence reads: CNVVRREGHLNYGYTF. CDR3 coding DNA: TGCAACGTTGTCCGCCGGGAGGGGCATTTAAACTATGGCTACACCTTC.

In its sample, this clonotype was seen many times. This sequence joins TRBV7-8 and TRBJ2-3, with 7 bases matching TRBD2. CDR3 length: 16 residues. Per the germline V gene, CDR1 is SGHVS and CDR2 is FQNEAQ. V dropped 0 bases and J dropped 9; count of bases not matched to a gene: 12. The DNA for the CDR3 is TGTGCCAGCAGCTTAGCGGCGGGGGTAGCTCAGGCCACGCAGTATTTT. Protein sequence: CASSLAAGVAQATQYF.

Of note for this clonotype: Possible read error: a much larger clone is one base away. The chain joins TRBV5-1 to TRBJ2-5; D may be TRBD1 or TRBD2 (6 bases each). The CDR3 extends over 13 amino acids. Trimming removed 4 bases from V and 5 bases from J, with 12 bases in between. In germline, CDR1 is SGHRS, CDR2 YFSETQ. The CDR3 reads CASSAQGRETQYF. CDR3 sequence (DNA): TGCGCCAGCAGCGCTCAGGGGAGGGAGACCCAGTACTTC.

Remarks on this clonotype: This likely comes from a read error, as the CDR3 has no conserved phenylalanine or tryptophan at its end. The gene calls are TRBV5-6 and TRBJ2-5; 7 nucleotides line up with TRBD1. V lost 4 bases, J lost 4 bases, and 7 bases stayed unmatched. The CDR3 has 14 amino acids. Germline V gene data show CDR1 as SGHDT and CDR2 as YYEEEE. CDR3 residues: CASSRQGEGETQYA. Here the CDR3 DNA reads TGTGCCAGCAGCAGACAGGGCGAGGGAGAGACCCAGTACGCC.

In the case of this clonotype: An end of the junction does not agree with germline; a read error may underlie this. The chain uses TRBV4-1 and TRBJ1-2; the D gene is possibly TRBD1 (6 bases). CDR1 is MGHRA, CDR2 YSYEKL, per germline. The CDR3 totals 16 residues. The CDR3 DNA reads TGCGCCAGCAGCTTCGAGAGGACAGTGACTAACTATGGCTATACCTTC. Translation gives CASSFERTVTNYGYTF.